These 8 T cell receptor beta chains share one sample of origin, sequenced in a study of T-cell reconstitution after alpha-beta-depleted transplantation in children. Unique molecular identifiers featured in how the TCRbeta library was prepared. TCRdb reprocessed the PCR reads with MiXCR, giving one entry per CDR3 protein. The repertoire holds 200,000 to 250,000 distinct CDR3 sequences, with under 9.5% as singletons. The sample here was PBMCs from the stem cell graft donor, taken from the stem cell graft. All receptors derive from a human donor who donated a stem cell graft to a child with acute lymphoblastic leukemia.

This rearrangement joins TRBV19 to TRBJ1-5; D unclear. The CDR3 sequence is 12 residues long. The germline CDR1 and CDR2 sequences are LNHDA and SQIVND (reference sequence). Trimming cost V 4 bases and J 8 bases, with 9 bases left between them. CDR3 sequence reads: CASSTLGEPQHF. The CDR3 region has the DNA TGTGCCAGTAGTACCCTTGGGGAGCCCCAGCATTTT. The full variable domain, completed using reference TRBV19 and TRBJ1-5, is DGGITQSPKYLFRKEGQNVTLSCEQNLNHDAMYWYRQDPGQGLRLIYYSQIVNDFQKGDIAEGYSVSREKKESFPLTVTSAQKNPTAFYLCASSTLGEPQHFGDGTRLSIL.

In this sample, this clonotype turned up once. The chain couples TRBV2 to TRBJ1-1, with unresolved D. The CDR3 is made up of 14 amino acids. Trimming pared 6 bases from V and 1 base from J, leaving 12 bases between. Per the germline V gene, CDR1 is SNHLY and CDR2 is FYNNEI. CDR3 loop: CASRPGVTNTEAFF. The CDR3 region has the DNA TGTGCCAGCAGACCCGGGGTGACGAACACTGAAGCTTTCTTT.

This clonotype appeared a few times. A read error is possible here, since a much larger clone lies one base away. No conserved phenylalanine or tryptophan is present at the end of the CDR3, so a read error is the likely explanation. This chain joins TRBV20-1 and TRBJ1-2, with 7 nucleotides matching TRBD1. With V trimmed by 3 bases and J by 5 bases, 6 bases remained unmatched. The CDR3 extends over 13 amino acids. CDR1 and CDR2 (germline): DFQATT, SNEGSKA (reference sequence). CDR3 in amino acids: CSARSGGDYGYTS. CDR3 sequence (DNA): TGCAGTGCTAGGTCAGGGGGTGATTATGGCTACACCTCC.

This clonotype was seen more than once but under ten times. V usage is TRBV10-3 and J usage is TRBJ2-1, with D possibly TRBD1 on 5 matching bases. With 5 bases removed from V and 5 bases from J, the gap between germline ends came to 10 bases. Per germline, CDR1 ENHRY and CDR2 SYGVKD. The CDR3 is 13 amino acids. This chain's CDR3 is CAISPQEDNEQFF. CDR3 coding DNA: TGTGCCATCAGTCCACAGGAAGACAATGAGCAGTTCTTC.

This chain connects TRBV29-1 to TRBJ1-1; D ambiguous. Trimming left V 6 bases short and J 3 bases short, with 5 bases between. Germline CDR1 and CDR2: SQVTM and ANQGSEA. The CDR3 is made up of 10 amino acids. The CDR3 loop reads CSVSDTEAFF. As DNA, the CDR3 is TGCAGCGTGAGTGACACTGAAGCTTTCTTT.

A word on this clonotype: The junction departs from the called germline gene at one end, perhaps through a read error. The J gene is TRBJ2-4, the V gene TRBV7-2; the D is unclear. This CDR3 has 12 residues. The germline V gene has CDR1 SGHTA and CDR2 FQGNSA. The CDR3 DNA reads as TGTGCCAGCAGTGAAGCCATAAACATTCAGTACTTC. Translating it yields CASSEAINIQYF.

This clonotype was counted many times. The gene calls are TRBV5-1 and TRBJ1-1; D remains unclear. The germline V and J ends were trimmed by 2 bases and 2 bases, with 13 bases remaining between them. The CDR3 loop spans 15 amino acids. Looked up from germline, CDR1 is SGHRS and CDR2 is YFSETQ. CDR3 sequence: CASSFTQNFNTEAFF. CDR3 sequence (DNA): TGCGCCAGCAGCTTTACCCAGAACTTCAACACTGAAGCTTTCTTT.

This clonotype was observed a few times. V and J are TRBV29-1 and TRBJ2-5; D gene ambiguous. Trimming took off 2 bases at V and 4 bases at J, with 11 bases between the two ends. This CDR3 is built from 13 residues. Germline V gene lookup returns CDR1 SQVTM and CDR2 ANQGSEA. CDR3 coding DNA: TGCAGCGTTGAAAAGTCTGACCCAGAGACCCAGTACTTC. As protein: CSVEKSDPETQYF.